This is a list of T cell receptor beta chains from one sample in a study of identical twins. Using its own MiXCR run on the 5' RACE reads, TCRdb lists one record per CDR3 protein. The sample shows 700,000 or so distinct CDR3 sequences, 21% of them seen only once. These sequences were also reported in another study, on T cells expressing NK-cell markers.

Sequencing was done on a sample of PBMCs. These receptors were taken from a woman aged 18 to 35 in good health. The CDR3 runs from the conserved cysteine through the conserved F or W. The order of the fields is J gene, clone size, V gene, D gene, CDR3 protein, CDR3 DNA. The D gene is left open where the match is weak. Clone size is stated in some rows and not others, as once, few, many or a class when expanded.

j_call: TRBJ2-5
clone_size: NA
v_call: TRBV2
d_call: NA
cdr3_aa: CASTQGSSQETQYF
cdr3_nt: TGTGCCAGCACCCAAGGGAGCAGCCAAGAGACCCAGTACTTC

j_call: TRBJ2-2
clone_size: NA
v_call: TRBV6-5
d_call: TRBD2
cdr3_aa: CASSYSGVDTGELFF
cdr3_nt: TGTGCCAGCAGTTACAGCGGGGTAGACACCGGGGAGCTGTTTTTT

j_call: TRBJ1-1
clone_size: few
v_call: TRBV12-5
d_call: NA
cdr3_aa: CASGLFPGTPNTEAFF
cdr3_nt: TGTGCTAGTGGTTTGTTCCCAGGGACTCCGAACACTGAAGCTTTCTTT

j_call: TRBJ2-7
clone_size: many
v_call: TRBV29-1
d_call: NA
cdr3_aa: CSAKGSVEQYF
cdr3_nt: TGCAGCGCAAAAGGGAGTGTCGAGCAGTACTTC

j_call: TRBJ1-1
clone_size: many
v_call: TRBV20-1
d_call: NA
cdr3_aa: CSARSVNTEAFF
cdr3_nt: TGCAGTGCTAGATCTGTGAACACTGAAGCTTTCTTT

j_call: TRBJ1-1
clone_size: many
v_call: TRBV20-1
d_call: NA
cdr3_aa: CSARGRRDTEAFF
cdr3_nt: TGCAGTGCTAGAGGAAGGCGGGACACTGAAGCTTTCTTT

j_call: TRBJ1-1
clone_size: many
v_call: TRBV20-1
d_call: TRBD1
cdr3_aa: CSARGQGAEAFF
cdr3_nt: TGCAGTGCTAGGGGGCAGGGGGCTGAAGCTTTCTTT

j_call: TRBJ2-2
clone_size: NA
v_call: TRBV11-3
d_call: NA
cdr3_aa: CASSLARWGDTGELFF
cdr3_nt: TGTGCCAGCAGCTTAGCACGTTGGGGGGACACCGGGGAGCTGTTTTTT

j_call: TRBJ2-5
clone_size: NA
v_call: TRBV5-1
d_call: NA
cdr3_aa: CVSSLVSGQETQYF
cdr3_nt: TGCGTCAGCAGCTTGGTTTCTGGGCAAGAGACCCAGTACTTC

j_call: TRBJ1-5
clone_size: NA
v_call: TRBV20-1
d_call: NA
cdr3_aa: CSARQDQPQHF
cdr3_nt: TGCAGTGCTAGGCAGGATCAGCCCCAGCATTTT

j_call: TRBJ2-2
clone_size: many
v_call: TRBV29-1
d_call: TRBD2
cdr3_aa: CSVDKGLAGTGELFF
cdr3_nt: TGCAGCGTTGATAAGGGACTAGCGGGGACCGGGGAGCTGTTTTTT

j_call: TRBJ2-3
clone_size: many
v_call: TRBV20-1
d_call: TRBD2
cdr3_aa: CSAPVGSGYTQYF
cdr3_nt: TGCAGTGCTCCCGTTGGTAGCGGGTATACGCAGTATTTT

j_call: TRBJ1-1
clone_size: NA
v_call: TRBV10-3
d_call: NA
cdr3_aa: CAMSDAGVGTEAFF
cdr3_nt: TGTGCCATGAGTGACGCAGGAGTAGGCACTGAAGCTTTCTTT

j_call: TRBJ2-7
clone_size: few
v_call: TRBV19
d_call: NA
cdr3_aa: CASRDLSSYEQYF
cdr3_nt: TGTGCCAGTAGGGACTTGAGCTCCTACGAGCAGTACTTC

j_call: TRBJ2-1
clone_size: few
v_call: TRBV12-3/TRBV12-4
d_call: NA
cdr3_aa: CASSTDREQFF
cdr3_nt: TGTGCCAGCAGCACGGACAGAGAGCAGTTCTTC

j_call: TRBJ1-2
clone_size: NA
v_call: TRBV9
d_call: NA
cdr3_aa: CASAPSVGDGYGYTF
cdr3_nt: TGTGCCAGCGCGCCATCAGTCGGAGACGGATATGGCTACACCTTC

j_call: TRBJ2-3
clone_size: few
v_call: TRBV5-1
d_call: NA
cdr3_aa: CASCRSPPDTQYF
cdr3_nt: TGCGCCAGCTGTAGAAGTCCGCCAGATACGCAGTATTTT

j_call: TRBJ1-4
clone_size: NA
v_call: TRBV20-1
d_call: NA
cdr3_aa: CSAEQVGGEKLFF
cdr3_nt: TGCAGTGCTGAACAGGTCGGAGGGGAAAAACTGTTTTTT

j_call: TRBJ1-5
clone_size: NA
v_call: TRBV15
d_call: TRBD1
cdr3_aa: CATSRDRGDQPQHF
cdr3_nt: TGTGCCACCAGCAGGGACAGGGGCGATCAGCCCCAGCATTTT

j_call: TRBJ2-5
clone_size: few
v_call: TRBV12-1
d_call: NA
cdr3_aa: CASLPAVETQYF
cdr3_nt: TGTGCCAGCCTCCCGGCGGTAGAGACCCAGTACTTC

j_call: TRBJ1-2
clone_size: NA
v_call: TRBV6-1
d_call: NA
cdr3_aa: CASGRDYGYTF
cdr3_nt: TGTGCCAGCGGCCGGGATTATGGCTACACCTTC